This passage covers 14 T cell receptor beta chains from one sample sequenced in a study of naive and memory T cell subsets. An oligonucleotide containing a UMI was ligated to the 3' end of TCR cDNA. Amplification of ligated cDNA took four PCR rounds with SP2 and nested alpha and beta constant primers. Via MiXCR, TCRdb re-called the 5' RACE reads, giving one row per CDR3 protein. The data hold about 48,000 distinct CDR3 sequences, with about 4.8% observed a single time. These receptors originate from a female donor in good health.

The CDR3 nucleotides are TGCAGCGTTGAAGACCTGACTAGACGGAGCACAGATACGCAGTATTTT. It encodes CSVEDLTRRSTDTQYF. The chain uses TRBV29-1 and TRBJ2-3; D may be TRBD2 (6 bases). The V gene lost 0 bases and the J gene lost 0 bases, with 13 bases spanning the gap. CDR3 length: 16 residues. CDR1 and CDR2 (germline): SQVTM, ANQGSEA.

CDR3 protein: CASSLFGPQETQYF. The CDR3 DNA follows: TGTGCCAGCAGTTTATTCGGGCCCCAAGAGACCCAGTACTTC. The rearrangement links TRBV27 to TRBJ2-5; D unresolved. V dropped 1 base and J dropped 1 base, with 7 bases sitting between them. The germline gives CDR1 MNHEY, CDR2 SMNVEV (reference sequence). This CDR3 has 14 residues.

Ten or more counts support this clonotype. This chain uses TRBV4-2 with TRBJ2-7; 8 bases agree with TRBD2. Germline CDR1 is LGHNA and CDR2 is YNFKEQ. J was trimmed by 1 base and V by 1 base; bases with no gene match: 6. This CDR3 has 16 residues. The CDR3 DNA follows: TGTGCCAGCAGCCAAGGAACCGGGACTAGTTCCTACGAGCAGTACTTC. Amino acids: CASSQGTGTSSYEQYF.

The sample holds many counts of this clonotype. The chain recombines TRBV3-1 with TRBJ1-3; 7 bases agree with TRBD1. J was trimmed by 3 bases and V by 5 bases; bases with no gene match: 7. The CDR3 extends over 15 amino acids. Germline assignment: CDR1 LGHDT and CDR2 YNNKEL (reference sequence). The CDR3 loop reads CASSYDRASGNTIYF. The CDR3 DNA sequence: TGTGCCAGCAGCTACGACAGGGCAAGTGGAAACACCATATATTTT.

In this sample, this clonotype turned up many times. The chain recombines TRBV27 with TRBJ2-7; D is unclear. The CDR3 extends over 14 amino acids. Germline CDR1 is MNHEY and CDR2 is SMNVEV (reference sequence). The V gene lost 5 bases and the J gene lost 3 bases, with 14 bases spanning the gap. The chain's CDR3 is CASSPVGPDYEQYF. CDR3 bases: TGTGCCAGCAGTCCGGTGGGCCCCGACTACGAGCAGTACTTC.

Ten or more counts support this clonotype. The V call is TRBV6-6, the J call TRBJ2-1, with 8 bases aligning to TRBD1. J gave up 9 bases and V 0 bases, and 1 base lay outside the gene matches. The CDR3 has 13 residues. Germline values: CDR1 MNHNY, CDR2 SVGAGI (reference sequence). The CDR3 region has the DNA TGTGCCAGCAGTTACTCCAGGGGGCCTGAGCAGTTCTTC. Protein: CASSYSRGPEQFF.

This clonotype was picked up many times. The V gene is TRBV28, the J gene TRBJ1-2; D is uncertain. The germline V gene encodes CDR1 MDHEN and CDR2 SYDVKM. V was trimmed by 3 bases and J by 4 bases, leaving 12 bases between them. The CDR3 length is 14 residues. The CDR3 sequence is CASSLSDRLYGYTF. In DNA form, the CDR3 reads TGTGCCAGCAGTTTGTCGGACCGCCTCTATGGCTACACCTTC.

This clonotype was counted many times. The chain links TRBV2 to TRBJ1-1; the D gene is possibly TRBD1 (5 bases). The CDR3 is made up of 12 amino acids. CDR1 and CDR2 from the germline V gene are SNHLY and FYNNEI. V was clipped by 10 bases and J by 5 bases, with 14 bases between them. CDR3 sequence (DNA): TGTGCCACCCTTAGGCGGGGGACTGAAGCTTTCTTT. Translation gives CATLRRGTEAFF.

This clonotype was recorded many times. The rearrangement links TRBV28 to TRBJ2-3; no definite D call. The V gene lost 6 bases and the J gene lost 0 bases, with 16 bases spanning the gap. Germline V gives CDR1 MDHEN, CDR2 SYDVKM. The CDR3 contains 16 residues. CDR3 bases: TGTGCCAGCAGCTTGCCGGTGGGCGTTAGCACAGATACGCAGTATTTT. Translated, it gives CASSLPVGVSTDTQYF. The entire variable domain, with the rest obtained from reference TRBV28 and TRBJ2-3, is as follows: DVKVTQSSRYLVKRTGEKVFLECVQDMDHENMFWYRQDPGLGLRLIYFSYDVKMKEKGDIPEGYSVSREKKERFSLILESASTNQTSMYLCASSLPVGVSTDTQYFGPGTRLTVL.

This clonotype was seen repeatedly, ten times or more. The chain is built from TRBV6-5 and TRBJ2-1; D is perhaps TRBD2 (5 bases). The germline V gene encodes CDR1 MNHEY and CDR2 SVGAGI. V was trimmed by 2 bases and J by 1 base, leaving 9 bases between them. The CDR3 sequence is 15 residues long. CDR3 coding DNA: TGTGCCAGCAGTTACATAGCGAGTTCCTACAATGAGCAGTTCTTC. Its translation is CASSYIASSYNEQFF.

This clonotype showed up many times. The rearrangement uses TRBV20-1 and TRBJ1-2; D is unclear. Germline assignment: CDR1 DFQATT and CDR2 SNEGSKA (reference sequence). The CDR3 consists of 15 residues. Trimming shortened V by 0 bases and J by 6 bases, and 17 bases separated the two germline ends. CDR3 residues: CSARDLSASSHGYTF. The CDR3 DNA reads as TGCAGTGCTAGAGATTTAAGCGCGTCTTCCCATGGCTACACCTTC.

By sample fraction, this clonotype is medium-sized. J is TRBJ2-3 and V is TRBV20-1; D remains ambiguous. Trimming cost V 0 bases and J 7 bases, with 11 bases left between them. CDR1 and CDR2 from the germline V gene are DFQATT and SNEGSKA (reference sequence). The length of the CDR3 is 13 residues. The chain's CDR3 is CSARDEASNTQYF. CDR3 bases: TGCAGTGCTAGAGATGAGGCGAGCAATACGCAGTATTTT.

This clonotype was counted many times. This chain joins TRBV6-1 and TRBJ2-4, with TRBD2 identical over 9 bases. Germline CDR1 reads MNHNS; CDR2 reads SASEGT. V gave up 6 bases and J gave up 9 bases; unmatched junction bases: 6. This CDR3 has 13 residues. Here the CDR3 DNA reads TGTGCCAGCAGGGGACTAGCAAGCAGCATTCAGTACTTC. Amino acids: CASRGLASSIQYF.

At least ten counts were recorded for this clonotype. The CDR3 loop is CAIRRLVGGYEQYF. CDR3 nucleotides: TGTGCCATCAGGAGACTAGTTGGGGGCTACGAGCAGTACTTC. The genes are TRBV10-3 and TRBJ2-7; maybe TRBD2 (6 bases). Germline V gene sequence: CDR1 ENHRY, CDR2 SYGVKD. Between the trimmed V and J ends, which lost 6 bases and 3 bases, there was a span of 15 bases. This CDR3 comprises 14 residues.